This note documents a single T cell receptor beta chain sequence. Its specificity is unknown. The repertoire was sequenced with immunoSEQ multiplex PCR; TCRdb's copy has only in-frame clones and lacks some. The sample yields a few hundred thousand clones, around 90% seen once. Trimming shortened V by 0 bases and J by 5 bases, and 1 base separated the two germline ends. Germline CDR1 MDHEN, CDR2 SYDVKM. The CDR3 extends over 12 amino acids. The treatment: about 20 received Ad26.COV2.S at low or high dose, single or two shots; 5 received placebo; per-sample allocation not given. Sample collection was performed on day 63 after the first vaccine or placebo injection. The data stem from a study of Ad26.COV2.S vaccination and SARS-CoV-2 variants. Across the whole study: Within the COV1001 Ad26.COV2.S trial arm, the donor was enrolled.

Study-level results: Researchers reported similar non-spike TCR breadth in vaccine and placebo recipients.

This clonotype originated in a person between 18 and 60 years old who received the Ad26.COV2.S COVID-19 vaccine or a placebo. Specimen: peripheral blood, collected in a trial of Ad26.COV2.S vaccine versus placebo. This chain uses TRBV28 with TRBJ2-2, with no clear D. CDR3 DNA: TGTGCCAGCAGTTTATGGACCGGGGAGCTGTTTTTT. Amino acid sequence: CASSLWTGELFF.